Listed below are T cell receptor beta chains from one sample, sequenced in a study of blood T cell repertoires in COVID-19. The data were produced by immunoSEQ multiplex PCR, yet TCRdb's version contains in-frame clones alone and is incomplete. The repertoire holds a few hundred thousand clones, with around 89% as singletons. Specimen: PBMCs or T cells enriched from blood (not recorded which). These receptors were obtained from a woman under 30 with acute COVID-19. Each CDR3 is given without its conserved first and last residue. The D gene is left open where the match is weak. Size is omitted from some rows. Given values are once, few, many or a class for expanded clones.

d_call,clone_size,j_call,v_call,cdr3_aa
NA,NA,TRBJ1-2,TRBV13,ASSSADKRYGYT
TRBD1,NA,TRBJ2-5,TRBV5-1,ASSFEDRPRGTQETQY
NA,NA,TRBJ1-2,TRBV7-9,ASSLGNRDTLHYGYT
NA,NA,TRBJ2-7,TRBV19,ASSIVMSSSYEQY
TRBD1,NA,TRBJ2-7,TRBV6-5,ASSAYGQGAYEQY
NA,NA,TRBJ2-3,TRBV5-1,ASSPPTGASTDTQY
TRBD2,NA,TRBJ2-7,TRBV4-1,ASSPGTSGSLYSYEQY
NA,NA,TRBJ1-2,TRBV7-8,ASSPQTVRYGYT
NA,NA,TRBJ2-1,TRBV27,ASSAEGRGSYNEQF
NA,NA,TRBJ2-2,TRBV11-2,ASRPYGPSDNTGELF
TRBD2,once,TRBJ2-7,TRBV10-3,AISESGGRAYEQY
TRBD2,NA,TRBJ2-1,TRBV5-5,ASSLASGRAGGEQF
TRBD2,NA,TRBJ2-3,TRBV28,ASSLFSGMVADTQY
TRBD1,NA,TRBJ1-4,TRBV7-9,ASSTGAGQRNEKLF
NA,NA,TRBJ2-7,TRBV18,ASSRSQGRLVDEQY
NA,once,TRBJ2-6,TRBV5-4,ASSFPGAGANVLT
TRBD2,NA,TRBJ2-1,TRBV2,ASRDRTSGRANEQF
TRBD2,NA,TRBJ2-2,TRBV10-3,AISVGLAGVDTGELF
TRBD2,once,TRBJ2-1,TRBV5-1,ASSPIAGGIYNEQF
TRBD1,NA,TRBJ2-2,TRBV25-1,ASMSGTGNTGELF
NA,NA,TRBJ2-7,TRBV28,AIADRSYEQY
TRBD1,NA,TRBJ2-1,TRBV12-3/TRBV12-4,ASSFGTGGKQF
NA,NA,TRBJ2-1,TRBV15,ATSTFLQVLHEQF
TRBD2,NA,TRBJ2-7,TRBV6-5,ASRTSGSTHEQY
NA,NA,TRBJ2-7,TRBV10-2,ASSPLGGPSDPIGTEQY
TRBD1,NA,TRBJ2-7,TRBV7-9,ASSLATGTGSYEQY
NA,NA,TRBJ2-6,TRBV7-2,ASSPKTPNPSGANVLT
TRBD2,NA,TRBJ2-3,TRBV28,ASSSVSGGPDTQY
NA,NA,TRBJ2-5,TRBV3-1/TRBV3-2,ASSQDQVSETQY
NA,once,TRBJ1-2,TRBV29-1,SVGTENYGYT
TRBD1,once,TRBJ1-4,TRBV18,ASSPVGQGGSNEKLF
NA,NA,TRBJ2-3,TRBV7-2,ASSLSAGIPDTQY
NA,NA,TRBJ1-2,TRBV12-3/TRBV12-4,ASNTGLYGYT
NA,NA,TRBJ1-2,TRBV6-5,ASSYRPGRPYGYT
TRBD1,NA,TRBJ1-5,TRBV7-2,ASSSGQGSQPQH